The rows below give T cell receptor beta chains drawn from one sample of a study of shared clonotypes between healthy human individuals. Clones were read by immunoSEQ multiplex PCR, and TCRdb kept only the in-frame ones, dropping some. The sample consists of about 2.3 million clones, 85% to 95% of them appearing once. Sequenced: naive CD4+ T cells from PBMCs. The receptors here all came from a man between 18 and 29 years old in good health. Some clones in this sample may be carry-over from other donors' samples. Both conserved end residues are part of each CDR3. A D gene is named only where the DNA matches it firmly.

CASSLIRGNEAFF TRBJ1-1 TRBV27 .
CASSLLGGGLTYEQYF TRBJ2-7 TRBV28 TRBD2
CSVGSGDTEAFF TRBJ1-1 TRBV29-1 .
CASSHGLAGLYNEQFF TRBJ2-1 TRBV5-6 TRBD2
CASLDSSGENRRQPQHF TRBJ1-5 TRBV28 .
CASSRGETQYF TRBJ2-5 TRBV18 .
CASSLVAGGPGEQYF TRBJ2-7 TRBV5-1 TRBD2
CASSPYVEETQYF TRBJ2-5 TRBV5-4 .
CASSLREVAEQYF TRBJ2-7 TRBV27 .
CASSPPGSGNTYEQYF TRBJ2-7 TRBV5-4 .
CASSGLIPSSYNEQFF TRBJ2-1 TRBV28 .
CAWSAKGVQPQHF TRBJ1-5 TRBV30 .
CASSSGRLHYEQYF TRBJ2-7 TRBV19 .
CASSVQSQETQYF TRBJ2-5 TRBV9 .
CASSRSSSENNEQFF TRBJ2-1 TRBV7-2 .
CASSRTYGSNQPQHF TRBJ1-5 TRBV9 .